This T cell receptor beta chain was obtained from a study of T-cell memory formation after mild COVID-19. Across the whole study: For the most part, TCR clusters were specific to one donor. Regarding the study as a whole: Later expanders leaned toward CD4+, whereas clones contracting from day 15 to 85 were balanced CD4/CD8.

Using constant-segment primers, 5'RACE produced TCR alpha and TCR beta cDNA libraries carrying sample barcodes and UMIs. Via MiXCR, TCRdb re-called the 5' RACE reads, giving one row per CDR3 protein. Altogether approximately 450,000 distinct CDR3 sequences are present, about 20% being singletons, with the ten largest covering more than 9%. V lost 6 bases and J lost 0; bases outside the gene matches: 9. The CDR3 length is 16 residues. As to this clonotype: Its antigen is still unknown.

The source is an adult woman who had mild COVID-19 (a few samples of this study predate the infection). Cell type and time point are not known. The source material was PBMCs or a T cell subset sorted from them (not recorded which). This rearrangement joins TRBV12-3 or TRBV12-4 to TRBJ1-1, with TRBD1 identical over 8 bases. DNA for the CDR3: TGTGCCAGCAGCCTATCAGGGGGCCGTGTGAACACTGAAGCTTTCTTT. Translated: CASSLSGGRVNTEAFF.